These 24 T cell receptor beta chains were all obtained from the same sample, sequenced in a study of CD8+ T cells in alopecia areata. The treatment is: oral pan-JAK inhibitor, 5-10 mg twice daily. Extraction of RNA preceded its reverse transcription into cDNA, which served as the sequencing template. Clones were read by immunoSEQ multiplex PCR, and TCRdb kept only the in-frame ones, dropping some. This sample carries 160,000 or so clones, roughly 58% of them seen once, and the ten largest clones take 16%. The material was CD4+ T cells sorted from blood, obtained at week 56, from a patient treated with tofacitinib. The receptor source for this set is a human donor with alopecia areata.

CDR3 DNA sequence: TGCGCCAGCAGCCAAGATTTCGATTTGGTGAAGTTCTTC. Its translation: CASSQDFDLVKFF. The genes are TRBV4-1 and TRBJ2-1; no clear D gene. The CDR3 totals 13 residues. The germline V gene has CDR1 MGHRA and CDR2 YSYEKL. Trimming removed 0 bases from V and 14 bases from J, with 14 bases in between.

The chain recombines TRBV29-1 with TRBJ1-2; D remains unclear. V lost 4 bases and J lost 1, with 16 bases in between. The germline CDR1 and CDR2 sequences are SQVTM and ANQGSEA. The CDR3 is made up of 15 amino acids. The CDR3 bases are TGCAGCGTTGGGAAGACGGACGGACTTAACTATGGCTACACCTTC. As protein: CSVGKTDGLNYGYTF. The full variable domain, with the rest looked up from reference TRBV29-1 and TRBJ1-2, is SAVISQKPSRDICQRGTSLTIQCQVDSQVTMMFWYRQQPGQSLTLIATANQGSEATYESGFVIDKFPISRPNLTFSTLTVSNMSPEDSSIYLCSVGKTDGLNYGYTFGSGTRLTVV.

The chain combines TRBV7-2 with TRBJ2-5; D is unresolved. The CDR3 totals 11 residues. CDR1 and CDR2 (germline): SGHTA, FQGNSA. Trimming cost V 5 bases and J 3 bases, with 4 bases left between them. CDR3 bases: TGTGCCAGCAGCCAAAAAGAGACCCAGTACTTC. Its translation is CASSQKETQYF.

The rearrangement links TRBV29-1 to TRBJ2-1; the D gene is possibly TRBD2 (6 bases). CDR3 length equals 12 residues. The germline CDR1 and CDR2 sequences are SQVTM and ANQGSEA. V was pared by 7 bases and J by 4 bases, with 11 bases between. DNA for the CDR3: TGCAGCGCCCAGGGAGGATACAATGAGCAGTTCTTC. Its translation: CSAQGGYNEQFF.

The CDR3 nucleotides are TGTGCCAGCAGTTACTCGGGCAGCCATGGGGATACGCAGTATTTT. Its translation is CASSYSGSHGDTQYF. The chain combines TRBV6-6 with TRBJ2-3; the D is unclear. This CDR3 is 15 amino acids long. Per the germline V gene, CDR1 is MNHNY and CDR2 is SVGAGI (reference sequence). V was shortened by 0 bases and J by 6 bases, with 13 bases between the two germline ends.

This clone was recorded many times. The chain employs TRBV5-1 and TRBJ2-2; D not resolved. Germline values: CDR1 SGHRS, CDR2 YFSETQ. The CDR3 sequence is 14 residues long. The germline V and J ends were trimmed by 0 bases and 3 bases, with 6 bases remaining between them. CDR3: CASSLVVDTGELFF. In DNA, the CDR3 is TGCGCCAGCAGCTTGGTGGTCGACACCGGGGAGCTGTTTTTT.

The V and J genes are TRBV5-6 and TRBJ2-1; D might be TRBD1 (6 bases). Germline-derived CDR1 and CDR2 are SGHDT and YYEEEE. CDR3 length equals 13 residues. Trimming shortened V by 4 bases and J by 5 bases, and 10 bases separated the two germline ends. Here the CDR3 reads CASSPDSNNEQFF. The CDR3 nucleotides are TGTGCCAGCAGCCCGGACAGTAACAATGAGCAGTTCTTC.

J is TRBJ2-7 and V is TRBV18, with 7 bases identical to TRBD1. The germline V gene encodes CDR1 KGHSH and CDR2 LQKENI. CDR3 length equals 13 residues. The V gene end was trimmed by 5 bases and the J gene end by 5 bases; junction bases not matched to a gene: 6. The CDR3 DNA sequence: TGTGCCAGCTCAGGTACAGGGGTGAACGAGCAGTACTTC. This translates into CASSGTGVNEQYF.

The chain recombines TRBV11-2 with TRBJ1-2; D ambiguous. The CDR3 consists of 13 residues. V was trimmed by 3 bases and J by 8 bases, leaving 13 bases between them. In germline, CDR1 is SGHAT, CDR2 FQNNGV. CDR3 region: CASSFDRAGGYTF. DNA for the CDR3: TGTGCCAGCAGCTTTGATCGTGCAGGAGGCTACACCTTC.

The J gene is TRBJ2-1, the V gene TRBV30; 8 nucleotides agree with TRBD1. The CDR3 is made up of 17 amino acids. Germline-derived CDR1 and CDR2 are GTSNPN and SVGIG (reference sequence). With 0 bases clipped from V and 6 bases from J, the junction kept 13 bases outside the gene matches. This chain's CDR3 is CAWSVQRGQGVRNEQFF. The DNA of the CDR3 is TGTGCCTGGAGTGTACAGCGAGGACAGGGAGTTCGCAATGAGCAGTTCTTC. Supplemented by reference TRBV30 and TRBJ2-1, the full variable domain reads SQTIHQWPATLVQPVGSPLSLECTVEGTSNPNLYWYRQAAGRGLQLLFYSVGIGQISSEVPQNLSASRPQDRQFILSSKKLLLSDSGFYLCAWSVQRGQGVRNEQFFGPGTRLTVL.

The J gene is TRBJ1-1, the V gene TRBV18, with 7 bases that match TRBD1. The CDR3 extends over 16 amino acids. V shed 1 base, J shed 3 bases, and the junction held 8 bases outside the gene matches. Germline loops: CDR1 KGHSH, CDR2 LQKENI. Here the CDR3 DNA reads TGTGCCAGCTCACCACAACGGACGGACAGGTACACTGAAGCTTTCTTT. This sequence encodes CASSPQRTDRYTEAFF.

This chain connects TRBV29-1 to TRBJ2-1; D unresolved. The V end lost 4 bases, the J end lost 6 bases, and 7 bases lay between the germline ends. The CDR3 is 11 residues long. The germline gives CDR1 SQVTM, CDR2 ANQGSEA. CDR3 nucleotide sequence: TGCAGCGTTGCTATGTTCAATGAGCAGTTCTTC. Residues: CSVAMFNEQFF.

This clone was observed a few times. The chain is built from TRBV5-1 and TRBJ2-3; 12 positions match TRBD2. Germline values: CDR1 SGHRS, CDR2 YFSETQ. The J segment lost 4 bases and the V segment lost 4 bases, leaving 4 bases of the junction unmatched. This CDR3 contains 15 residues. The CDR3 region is CASSPSGGAADTQYF. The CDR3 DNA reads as TGCGCCAGCAGCCCTAGCGGGGGGGCCGCAGATACGCAGTATTTT.

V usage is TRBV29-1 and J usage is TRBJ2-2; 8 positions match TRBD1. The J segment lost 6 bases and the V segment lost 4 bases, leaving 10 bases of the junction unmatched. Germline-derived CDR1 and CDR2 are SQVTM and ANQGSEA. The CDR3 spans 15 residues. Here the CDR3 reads CSVASGTGAAGELFF. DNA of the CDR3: TGCAGCGTTGCCTCCGGGACAGGAGCCGCCGGGGAGCTGTTTTTT.

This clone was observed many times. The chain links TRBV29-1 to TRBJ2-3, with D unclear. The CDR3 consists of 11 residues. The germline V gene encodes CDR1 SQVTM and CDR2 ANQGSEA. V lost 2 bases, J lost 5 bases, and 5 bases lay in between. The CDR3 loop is CSVERLDTQYF. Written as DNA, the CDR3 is TGCAGCGTTGAAAGGCTAGATACGCAGTATTTT.

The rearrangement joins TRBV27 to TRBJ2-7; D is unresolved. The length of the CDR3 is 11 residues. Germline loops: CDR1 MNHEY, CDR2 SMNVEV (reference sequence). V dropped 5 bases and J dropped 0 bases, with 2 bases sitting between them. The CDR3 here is CASSLSYEQYF. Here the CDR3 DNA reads TGTGCCAGCAGTCTCTCCTACGAGCAGTACTTC.

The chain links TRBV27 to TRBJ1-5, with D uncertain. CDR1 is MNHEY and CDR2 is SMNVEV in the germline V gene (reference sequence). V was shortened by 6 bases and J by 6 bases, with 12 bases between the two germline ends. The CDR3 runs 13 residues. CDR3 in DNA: TGTGCCAGCAGCAGAGAAAACGGTCAGCCCCAGCATTTT. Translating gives CASSRENGQPQHF.

As DNA, the CDR3 is TGTGCCAGCAGCTTCAGAAACACCGGGGAGCTGTTTTTT. The encoded protein is CASSFRNTGELFF. The chain couples TRBV7-2 to TRBJ2-2; D gene uncertain. This CDR3 has 13 amino acids. V lost 3 bases and J 2 bases, leaving 4 bases between the germline ends. The V gene's germline CDR1 is SGHTA and CDR2 FQGNSA. Combining the CDR3 with reference TRBV7-2 and TRBJ2-2 gives the whole variable domain GAGVSQSPSNKVTEKGKDVELRCDPISGHTALYWYRQSLGQGLEFLIYFQGNSAPDKSGLPSDRFSAERTGGSVSTLTIQRTQQEDSAVYLCASSFRNTGELFFGEGSRLTVL.

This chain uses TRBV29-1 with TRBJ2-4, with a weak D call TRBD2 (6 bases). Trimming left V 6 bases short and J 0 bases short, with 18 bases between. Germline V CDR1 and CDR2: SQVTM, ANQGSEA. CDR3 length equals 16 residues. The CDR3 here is CSVVKPTGLAKNIQYF. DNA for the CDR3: TGCAGCGTCGTAAAGCCTACGGGACTAGCCAAAAACATTCAGTACTTC.

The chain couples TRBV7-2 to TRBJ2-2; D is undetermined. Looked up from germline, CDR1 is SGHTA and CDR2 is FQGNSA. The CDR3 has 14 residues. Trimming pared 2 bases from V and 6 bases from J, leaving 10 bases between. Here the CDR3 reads CASSLFGVPGELFF. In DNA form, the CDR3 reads TGTGCCAGCAGCTTATTTGGGGTGCCCGGGGAGCTGTTTTTT.

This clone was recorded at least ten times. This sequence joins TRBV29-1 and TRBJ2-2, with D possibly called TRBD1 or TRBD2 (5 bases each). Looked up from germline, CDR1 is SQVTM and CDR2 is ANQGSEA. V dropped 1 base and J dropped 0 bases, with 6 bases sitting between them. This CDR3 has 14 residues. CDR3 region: CSVEGGANTGELFF. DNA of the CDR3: TGCAGCGTTGAAGGAGGGGCGAACACCGGGGAGCTGTTTTTT.

In DNA, the CDR3 is TGTGCCAGCAGCTTAGGGACAGGGGCTATTGAGCAGTTCTTC. It yields the protein CASSLGTGAIEQFF. This chain links TRBV7-2 with TRBJ2-1, with 9 positions matching TRBD1. The V gene's germline CDR1 is SGHTA and CDR2 FQGNSA. CDR3 length: 14 amino acids. The V segment lost 1 base and the J segment 9 bases; nucleotides outside the gene matches: 4.

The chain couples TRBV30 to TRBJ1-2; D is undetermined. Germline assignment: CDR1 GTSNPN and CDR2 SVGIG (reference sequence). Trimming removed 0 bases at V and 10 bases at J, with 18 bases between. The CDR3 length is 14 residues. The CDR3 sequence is CAWSVRTPQPSYTF. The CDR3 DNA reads TGTGCCTGGAGTGTACGAACCCCTCAGCCTTCCTACACCTTC.

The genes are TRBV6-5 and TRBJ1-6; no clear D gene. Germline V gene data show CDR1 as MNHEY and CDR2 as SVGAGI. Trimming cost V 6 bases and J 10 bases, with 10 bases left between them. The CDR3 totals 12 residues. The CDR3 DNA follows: TGTGCCAGCAGCCCCCCCGACTCACCCCTCCACTTT. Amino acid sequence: CASSPPDSPLHF.